This is a list of T cell receptor beta chains from one sample in a study of human T cells and chemical hapten exposure. TCRdb analysed the RACE reads with MiXCR anew, one entry per CDR3 protein. The sample consists of about 98,000 distinct CDR3 sequences, 10% to 11% of them appearing once. The starting material was whole blood, obtained in connection with sensitization to the hapten diphenylcyclopropenone (DPC). All receptors derive from a woman aged 55 to 70 with alopecia areata. Some clones in this sample may be carry-over from other donors' samples. The CDR3 runs from the conserved cysteine through the conserved F or W. D genes are given only for firm matches. A row's size may be missing; if present it is once, few, many or a size class.

abundance | j_gene | d_gene | v_gene | CDR3aa | CDR3nt
few | TRBJ2-1 | . | TRBV29-1 | CSVEALGDEQFF | TGCAGCGTTGAAGCCCTGGGGGATGAGCAGTTCTTC
. | TRBJ1-1 | . | TRBV10-3 | CAISEVVDTEAFF | TGTGCCATCAGTGAGGTGGTCGACACTGAAGCTTTCTTT
many | TRBJ2-5 | TRBD1 | TRBV15 | CATSTWTGRTQETQYF | TGTGCCACCAGCACCTGGACAGGGCGAACGCAAGAGACCCAGTACTTC
many | TRBJ1-5 | . | TRBV6-5 | CASSLQGNQPQHF | TGTGCCAGCAGTCTACAGGGCAATCAGCCCCAGCATTTT
many | TRBJ2-2 | TRBD1 | TRBV18 | CASSPRQGPDTGELFF | TGTGCCAGCTCACCACGACAGGGTCCCGACACCGGGGAGCTGTTTTTT
many | TRBJ1-1 | . | TRBV30 | CAWSVDVNTEAFF | TGTGCCTGGAGTGTAGATGTCAACACTGAAGCTTTCTTT
. | TRBJ2-7 | TRBD2 | TRBV2 | CASMGRAGRPYEQYF | TGTGCCAGCATGGGGAGGGCGGGGAGACCCTACGAGCAGTACTTC
many | TRBJ1-2 | . | TRBV5-6 | CASRVAAYYGYTF | TGTGCCAGCAGAGTAGCAGCGTACTATGGCTACACCTTC
many | TRBJ2-3 | TRBD2 | TRBV20-1 | CSALRLAGDTDTQYF | TGCAGTGCTCTCAGACTAGCGGGGGACACAGATACGCAGTATTTT
. | TRBJ2-1 | . | TRBV6-5 | CASSFSGTTYNEQFF | TGTGCCAGCAGTTTCTCAGGGACCACCTACAATGAGCAGTTCTTC
. | TRBJ2-7 | . | TRBV7-3 | CASSPGTGAYEQYF | TGTGCCAGCAGCCCGGGGACCGGCGCCTACGAGCAGTACTTC
. | TRBJ2-1 | TRBD2 | TRBV3-1 | CASSQDARLASGGEQFF | TGTGCCAGCAGCCAAGACGCCCGGCTGGCTAGCGGCGGTGAGCAGTTCTTC
. | TRBJ1-6 | . | TRBV20-1 | CSARAAGGNSPLHF | TGCAGTGCTAGAGCGGCGGGAGGTAATTCACCCCTCCACTTT
many | TRBJ1-4 | . | TRBV29-1 | CSVWTATNEKLFF | TGCAGCGTTTGGACAGCAACTAATGAAAAACTGTTTTTT
many | TRBJ2-5 | . | TRBV11-2 | CASSANVPQGNQETQYF | TGTGCCAGCAGCGCAAACGTGCCACAGGGCAACCAAGAGACCCAGTACTTC
few | TRBJ2-7 | . | TRBV5-1 | CASSWGIRSYSYEQYF | TGCGCCAGCAGCTGGGGAATTCGGAGTTACTCCTACGAGCAGTACTTC
. | TRBJ1-1 | . | TRBV20-1 | CSAGSNRRGNTEAFF | TGCAGTGCTGGATCAAATCGAAGGGGCAACACTGAAGCTTTCTTT
many | TRBJ2-3 | TRBD1 | TRBV6-5 | CASSLRQGFQDTQYF | TGTGCCAGCAGTTTACGACAGGGCTTCCAAGATACGCAGTATTTT
many | TRBJ2-3 | TRBD2 | TRBV7-9 | CASSLPTSGGSDTQYF | TGTGCCAGCAGCTTACCGACTAGCGGGGGTTCAGATACGCAGTATTTT
many | TRBJ2-5 | . | TRBV14 | CASSQGSPPGGTQYF | TGTGCCAGCAGCCAAGGATCGCCACCCGGTGGGACCCAGTACTTC
many | TRBJ1-6 | . | TRBV6-2/TRBV6-3 | CASSDRDAGRGSPLHF | TGTGCCAGCAGTGACCGGGACGCCGGTCGTGGGTCACCCCTCCACTTT
. | TRBJ2-3 | TRBD2 | TRBV6-2/TRBV6-3 | CASSYWGGSTDTQYF | TGTGCCAGCAGTTACTGGGGGGGTAGCACAGATACGCAGTATTTT
many | TRBJ1-1 | . | TRBV13 | CASSFPDRGARRGIEAFF | TGTGCCAGCAGCTTCCCCGACCGGGGGGCTCGGAGAGGAATAGAAGCTTTCTTT
. | TRBJ1-2 | . | TRBV7-9 | CASSLIGNYGYTF | TGTGCCAGCAGCTTAATAGGAAACTATGGCTACACCTTC
. | TRBJ1-5 | . | TRBV3-1 | CASSQEAGDQPQHF | TGTGCCAGCAGCCAAGAGGCCGGCGATCAGCCCCAGCATTTT
many | TRBJ1-2 | . | TRBV18 | CASSPPSTQAAGYTF | TGTGCCAGCTCACCACCGTCTACACAGGCCGCTGGCTACACCTTC
few | TRBJ2-2 | TRBD2 | TRBV12-3/TRBV12-4 | CASSLERGATGELFF | TGTGCCAGCAGTTTAGAGCGGGGGGCCACCGGGGAGCTGTTTTTT
. | TRBJ2-1 | . | TRBV5-1 | CASSFEGWVDNEQFF | TGCGCCAGCAGCTTCGAAGGTTGGGTCGACAATGAGCAGTTCTTC
. | TRBJ2-7 | . | TRBV6-1 | CASSERVYTSYEQYF | TGTGCCAGCAGTGAAAGGGTTTACACTTCCTACGAGCAGTACTTC
few | TRBJ2-5 | TRBD2 | TRBV19 | CASARTRNNQETQYF | TGTGCCAGCGCACGGACTAGAAACAACCAAGAGACCCAGTACTTC
many | TRBJ2-3 | . | TRBV7-2 | CASSLAGLRTDTQYF | TGTGCCAGCAGCTTAGCGGGACTGCGCACAGATACGCAGTATTTT
. | TRBJ2-3 | . | TRBV5-1 | CASSLGLASTDTQYF | TGCGCCAGCAGCTTGGGCCTAGCTAGCACAGATACGCAGTATTTT
few | TRBJ2-1 | TRBD1 | TRBV3-1 | CASSQGVRGPLRSYNEQFF | TGTGCCAGCAGCCAAGGGGTAAGGGGGCCCCTTCGCTCCTACAATGAGCAGTTCTTC
few | TRBJ2-7 | TRBD1 | TRBV2 | CASSDGTGVRYEQYF | TGTGCCAGCAGTGATGGGACAGGGGTTAGGTACGAGCAGTACTTC
many | TRBJ2-2 | . | TRBV12-3/TRBV12-4 | CASSLGQANTGELFF | TGTGCCAGCAGTTTAGGACAGGCGAACACCGGGGAGCTGTTTTTT
many | TRBJ2-3 | TRBD2 | TRBV3-1 | CASSRERPGLAGSTDTQYF | TGTGCCAGCAGCCGAGAGAGACCGGGACTAGCGGGGAGCACAGATACGCAGTATTTT
many | TRBJ2-1 | . | TRBV3-1 | CASSHSGMGYNEQFF | TGTGCCAGCAGCCACTCCGGAATGGGGTACAATGAGCAGTTCTTC
few | TRBJ1-5 | . | TRBV10-3 | CATGRENNQPQHF | TGTGCCACCGGTCGGGAAAACAATCAGCCCCAGCATTTT
many | TRBJ1-2 | TRBD1 | TRBV20-1 | CSASDGQGYGYTF | TGCAGTGCTAGCGACGGACAGGGCTATGGCTACACCTTC
. | TRBJ2-7 | TRBD2 | TRBV5-1 | CASSLETSGAVYEQCF | TGCGCCAGCAGCTTGGAGACTAGCGGGGCGGTGTACGAGCAGTGCTTC
many | TRBJ2-1 | . | TRBV12-3/TRBV12-4 | CASSSEGGGNNEQFF | TGTGCCAGCAGTAGTGAGGGGGGCGGCAACAATGAGCAGTTCTTC
many | TRBJ1-6 | . | TRBV9 | CASSEGQYNSPLHF | TGTGCCAGCAGCGAGGGCCAATATAATTCACCCCTCCACTTT
many | TRBJ1-3 | . | TRBV7-2 | CASSLVARTLAGNTIYF | TGTGCCAGCAGCTTAGTAGCCAGGACACTTGCTGGAAACACCATATATTTT
many | TRBJ1-1 | . | TRBV7-6 | CASSLEGFTTQAFF | TGTGCCAGCAGCTTAGAAGGCTTCACCACGCAAGCTTTCTTT
few | TRBJ2-2 | TRBD1 | TRBV19 | CASSVIGQGMGTGELFF | TGTGCCAGTAGTGTGATAGGACAGGGAATGGGCACCGGGGAGCTGTTTTTT
. | TRBJ2-2 | . | TRBV2 | CASSESYTTGELFF | TGTGCCAGCAGTGAATCCTATACCACCGGGGAGCTGTTTTTT
. | TRBJ2-7 | . | TRBV5-1 | CASSVNGQASYEQYF | TGCGCCAGCAGTGTAAATGGCCAAGCTTCCTACGAGCAGTACTTC
. | TRBJ1-6 | . | TRBV7-2 | CASSGPTASYNSPLHF | TGTGCCAGCAGCGGCCCGACAGCCTCCTATAATTCACCCCTCCACTTT
. | TRBJ2-3 | . | TRBV7-8 | CASTKRRLFTDTQYF | TGTGCCAGCACTAAGCGCAGACTCTTCACAGATACGCAGTATTTT
many | TRBJ1-2 | TRBD1 | TRBV3-1 | CASSQARQGADGYTF | TGTGCCAGCAGCCAAGCCCGACAGGGGGCCGATGGCTACACCTTC
few | TRBJ1-1 | TRBD1 | TRBV27 | CASKGQLNTEAFF | TGTGCCAGCAAGGGACAGTTGAACACTGAAGCTTTCTTT
many | TRBJ2-1 | TRBD2 | TRBV30 | CAWSVSNLAGGPNEQFF | TGTGCCTGGAGTGTATCGAACCTAGCGGGGGGGCCGAATGAGCAGTTCTTC
many | TRBJ2-3 | . | TRBV5-1 | CASTVQGGDTQYF | TGCGCCAGCACGGTTCAAGGGGGAGATACGCAGTATTTT
many | TRBJ2-7 | . | TRBV12-3/TRBV12-4 | CASRDRSGSLNEQYF | TGTGCCAGCAGAGACCGGTCAGGGTCTCTCAACGAGCAGTACTTC
many | TRBJ1-2 | . | TRBV20-1 | CSANVWEARGYGYTF | TGCAGTGCTAACGTGTGGGAGGCTCGTGGGTATGGCTACACCTTC
few | TRBJ1-4 | . | TRBV12-3/TRBV12-4 | CASSLNEKLFF | TGTGCCAGCAGTCTGAATGAAAAACTGTTTTTT
. | TRBJ1-1 | . | TRBV7-8 | CASSLVGDLTEAFF | TGTGCCAGCAGCTTAGTTGGGGACCTCACTGAAGCTTTCTTT
. | TRBJ2-3 | TRBD1 | TRBV6-1 | CASLSGQGFSDTQYF | TGTGCCAGCCTGTCAGGACAGGGGTTCTCAGATACGCAGTATTTT
. | TRBJ2-1 | TRBD2 | TRBV7-6 | CASSLVGTSGYNEQFF | TGTGCCAGCAGCTTAGTTGGGACTAGCGGATACAATGAGCAGTTCTTC
many | TRBJ2-1 | . | TRBV18 | CASSPWGAGSSYNEQFF | TGTGCCAGCTCACCATGGGGGGCGGGCTCCTCCTACAATGAGCAGTTCTTC